This T cell receptor (beta chain) came from a study of blood T cell repertoires in COVID-19. The CDR3 totals 13 residues. Germline V gene sequence: CDR1 SQVTM, CDR2 ANQGSEA. The V segment lost 7 bases and the J segment 10 bases; nucleotides outside the gene matches: 11. Method: immunoSEQ multiplex PCR; TCRdb's copy keeps in-frame clones and lacks some. Of fewer than 350,000 clones in the sample, roughly 91% are singletons; the top ten hold about 2%. This sequence joins TRBV29-1 and TRBJ2-1, with TRBD1 matching 9 bases. The receptor was derived from a woman aged 40 to 49 with acute COVID-19. The material sequenced was PBMCs or T cells enriched from blood (not recorded which). DNA for the CDR3: TGCAGCGCCACCGGGACAGGGAATCGGGAGCAGTTCTTC. Its translation is CSATGTGNREQFF.